The 30 T cell receptor beta chains given below trace back to one sample, sequenced in a study of cytomegalovirus exposure and HLA in healthy donors. The PCR made use of 60 Vbeta and 13 Jbeta primers. Here immunoSEQ multiplex PCR was the method, and the copy in TCRdb shows in-frame clones only, minus some. The data show around 70,000 clones, around 73% seen once. Source material: PBMCs. Receptor source: a girl under 18 in good health and CMV-seropositive.

This clone was recorded once. The genes are TRBV4-2 and TRBJ2-7, with 8 bases matching TRBD1. The CDR3 runs to 12 residues. The junction had 2 bases not matched to a gene; V was cut back by 5 bases and J by 5 bases. CDR1 is LGHNA and CDR2 is YNFKEQ in the germline V gene. DNA for the CDR3: TGTGCCAGCAGCGTGGACAGGGACGAGCAGTACTTC. Its protein is CASSVDRDEQYF.

This rearrangement joins TRBV25-1 to TRBJ1-1; tentative D call: TRBD1 (5 bases). Trimming left V 2 bases short and J 1 base short, with 11 bases between. The V gene's germline CDR1 is MGHDK and CDR2 SYGVNS. The CDR3 consists of 15 residues. The CDR3 DNA is TGTGCCAGCAGTGAAGGTTTAAGGGGGAACACTGAAGCTTTCTTT. Amino acids: CASSEGLRGNTEAFF. Looking up the rest from reference TRBV25-1 and TRBJ1-1 gives the full variable domain: EADIYQTPRYLVIGTGKKITLECSQTMGHDKMYWYQQDPGMELHLIHYSYGVNSTEKGDLSSESTVSRIRTEHFPLTLESARPSHTSQYLCASSEGLRGNTEAFFGQGTRLTVV.

Only a few counts were recorded for this clone. This chain links TRBV6-6 with TRBJ2-1; D gene ambiguous. The V gene lost 6 bases and the J gene lost 7 bases, with 7 bases spanning the gap. This CDR3 is 11 amino acids long. Germline V gene data show CDR1 as MNHNY and CDR2 as SVGAGI (reference sequence). The CDR3 DNA follows: TGTGCCAGCAGCCCCAATAATGAGCAGTTCTTC. It encodes CASSPNNEQFF.

The chain couples TRBV9 to TRBJ2-3; possibly TRBD2 for D (6 bases). From germline, CDR1 is SGDLS and CDR2 YYNGEE. V was shortened by 3 bases and J by 3 bases, with 14 bases between the two germline ends. This CDR3 is 15 amino acids long. The CDR3 region has the DNA TGTGCCAGCAGCGGCGGGTTGGGGAGGACAGATACGCAGTATTTT. Its translation is CASSGGLGRTDTQYF.

The V and J genes are TRBV10-3 and TRBJ2-5; 12 bases match TRBD1. The CDR3 totals 14 residues. Trimming at V came to 6 bases and at J to 5 bases, leaving 4 bases not matched to a gene. CDR1 is ENHRY and CDR2 is SYGVKD in the germline V gene. CDR3 DNA: TGTGCCATCAGGGGACAGGGGGCACTCGAGACCCAGTACTTC. Translated: CAIRGQGALETQYF.

V is TRBV10-3 and J is TRBJ1-5; D is unclear. V gave up 3 bases and J gave up 7 bases, with 7 bases separating them. The CDR3 has 12 amino acids. Germline lookup yields CDR1 ENHRY and CDR2 SYGVKD. The DNA of the CDR3 is TGTGCCATCAGTGATGTGGGCCAGCCCCAGCATTTT. This translates into CAISDVGQPQHF.

V gene TRBV4-1 combines with J gene TRBJ2-5; 10 nucleotides align to TRBD1. Germline CDR1 and CDR2: MGHRA and YSYEKL. The CDR3 sequence is 15 residues long. V trimming: 0 bases; J trimming: 7 bases; junction bases outside the gene matches: 5. The CDR3 DNA follows: TGCGCCAGCAGCCAAGAGGGGACAGGGGCCGGGACCCAGTACTTC. It encodes CASSQEGTGAGTQYF.

This chain joins TRBV7-9 and TRBJ1-3, with D possibly TRBD1 on 5 matching bases. V was cut by 6 bases and J by 2 bases, with 23 bases left in between. Germline V lookup: CDR1 SEHNR, CDR2 FQNEAQ (reference sequence). This CDR3 has 18 amino acids. DNA of the CDR3: TGTGCCAGCAGTCGATGGCAGTTCCCCAAGGGGCCTGGAAACACCATATATTTT. Translating it yields CASSRWQFPKGPGNTIYF.

This chain links TRBV4-1 with TRBJ2-7; 7 bases are a match to TRBD2. Germline values: CDR1 MGHRA, CDR2 YSYEKL. V gave up 4 bases and J gave up 5 bases; unmatched junction bases: 5. CDR3 length equals 13 residues. CDR3 coding DNA: TGCGCCAGCAGCCCTTGGACTAGAGACGAGCAGTACTTC. It specifies CASSPWTRDEQYF.

V usage is TRBV29-1 and J usage is TRBJ2-1; D might be TRBD2 (6 bases). From germline, CDR1 is SQVTM and CDR2 ANQGSEA. The CDR3 length is 13 residues. V lost 6 bases, J lost 10 bases, and 19 bases lay in between. CDR3 nucleotides: TGCAGCGTCAGACTGGGGGGTCAATCGGAGCAGTTCTTC. Protein: CSVRLGGQSEQFF.

This clone occurred once. This chain joins TRBV28 and TRBJ2-1, with 7 positions matching TRBD2. In germline, CDR1 is MDHEN, CDR2 SYDVKM. J lost 1 base, V lost 4 bases, and 4 bases had no gene match. The CDR3 is made up of 15 amino acids. CDR3 loop: CASSYGLVSYNEQFF. CDR3 DNA sequence: TGTGCCAGCAGTTACGGACTAGTTTCCTACAATGAGCAGTTCTTC.

The J gene is TRBJ2-7, the V gene TRBV19; 7 bases map to TRBD2. This CDR3 is 14 amino acids long. Germline CDR1 is LNHDA and CDR2 is SQIVND (reference sequence). V shed 3 bases and J 0 bases; nucleotides not matched to a gene: 2. CDR3 DNA sequence: TGTGCCAGTAGTATGGCGGGAGCCTCCTACGAGCAGTACTTC. This codes for CASSMAGASYEQYF.

The rearrangement joins TRBV29-1 to TRBJ2-2; TRBD2 agrees at 8 bases. The trim removed 8 bases at V and 6 bases at J, leaving 5 bases unmatched. This CDR3 is 12 amino acids long. Germline V gene data show CDR1 as SQVTM and CDR2 as ANQGSEA. The CDR3 protein is CSTRGGSGELFF. The CDR3 nucleotides are TGCAGCACCCGCGGGGGGTCCGGGGAGCTGTTTTTT.

This chain links TRBV11-2 with TRBJ2-1, with D perhaps TRBD2 (5 bases). Germline values: CDR1 SGHAT, CDR2 FQNNGV. The length of the CDR3 is 14 residues. V was clipped by 4 bases and J by 8 bases, with 15 bases between them. CDR3 DNA sequence: TGTGCCAGCAGCTCCCCCGTGAGTAGCGATGAGCAGTTCTTC. Protein: CASSSPVSSDEQFF.

Note on this clone: The sample has other DNA sequences that encode this CDR3 too. The chain is built from TRBV6-1 and TRBJ1-5; 7 bases fit TRBD1. CDR3 length: 15 amino acids. Germline V lookup: CDR1 MNHNS, CDR2 SASEGT. Germline trimming cut 1 base from V and 2 bases from J; bases unmatched to any gene: 2. Here the CDR3 reads CASSEVGGRNQPQHF. The DNA of the CDR3 is TGTGCCAGCAGTGAAGTAGGGGGCCGCAATCAGCCCCAGCATTTT.

The chain is built from TRBV5-1 and TRBJ2-3; the match to TRBD2 covers 10 bases. CDR3 length: 16 residues. Germline V gene sequence: CDR1 SGHRS, CDR2 YFSETQ. V trimming: 0 bases; J trimming: 3 bases; junction bases outside the gene matches: 4. The CDR3 DNA reads TGCGCCAGCAGCTTGGCCACTAGCGGGACTACAGATACGCAGTATTTT. It translates to CASSLATSGTTDTQYF.

The rearrangement joins TRBV10-3 to TRBJ2-5, with 7 bases that match TRBD2. The CDR3 is made up of 13 amino acids. Per the germline V gene, CDR1 is ENHRY and CDR2 is SYGVKD. Trimming at V came to 9 bases and at J to 4 bases, leaving 8 bases not matched to a gene. The CDR3 region has the DNA TGTGCCATATTGGCGGGGGACGGAGAGACCCAGTACTTC. Its translation is CAILAGDGETQYF.

On this clone itself: Other DNA sequences in this sample translate to the same CDR3. The rearrangement joins TRBV30 to TRBJ1-5; 7 nucleotides agree with TRBD1. Trimming cost V 0 bases and J 4 bases; bases outside gene matches: 0. CDR1 and CDR2 (germline): GTSNPN, SVGIG (reference sequence). The CDR3 contains 13 residues. The CDR3 bases are TGTGCCTGGAGTGTCAGGGGGAATCAGCCCCAGCATTTT. It encodes CAWSVRGNQPQHF.

The chain employs TRBV6-5 and TRBJ2-5; a weak D match, TRBD2 (6 bases). This CDR3 comprises 16 residues. Germline V lookup: CDR1 MNHEY, CDR2 SVGAGI. The V end lost 0 bases, the J end lost 2 bases, and 13 bases lay between the germline ends. CDR3 coding DNA: TGTGCCAGCAGTTACTCAGGAGGGGCGATGCAAGAGACCCAGTACTTC. Amino acids: CASSYSGGAMQETQYF.

This clone was counted only a few times. J is TRBJ2-7 and V is TRBV6-1, with a tentative D call TRBD1 (5 bases). The V gene lost 0 bases and the J gene lost 3 bases, with 12 bases spanning the gap. CDR1 is MNHNS and CDR2 is SASEGT in the germline V gene. The CDR3 runs to 15 residues. The CDR3 DNA is TGTGCCAGCAGTGAAGCACACAGGCCTCTCTACGAGCAGTACTTC. Encoded protein: CASSEAHRPLYEQYF.

The chain combines TRBV28 with TRBJ2-3; D may be TRBD2 (6 bases). V was trimmed by 5 bases and J by 6 bases, leaving 15 bases between them. CDR1 and CDR2 from the germline V gene are MDHEN and SYDVKM. The CDR3 has 14 amino acids. The CDR3 sequence is CASSPGLWGDTQYF. The CDR3 nucleotides are TGTGCCAGCAGTCCGGGACTCTGGGGGGATACGCAGTATTTT. Looking up the rest from reference TRBV28 and TRBJ2-3 gives the full variable domain: DVKVTQSSRYLVKRTGEKVFLECVQDMDHENMFWYRQDPGLGLRLIYFSYDVKMKEKGDIPEGYSVSREKKERFSLILESASTNQTSMYLCASSPGLWGDTQYFGPGTRLTVL.

The chain joins TRBV2 to TRBJ1-1; possible D gene TRBD1, 5 bases. This CDR3 has 13 amino acids. V gave up 6 bases and J gave up 5 bases, with 13 bases separating them. From germline, CDR1 is SNHLY and CDR2 FYNNEI. The chain's CDR3 is CASSLGGRTEAFF. The CDR3 DNA follows: TGTGCCAGCAGCCTGGGGGGAAGGACTGAAGCTTTCTTT.

This clone was seen only a few times. This chain links TRBV5-6 with TRBJ1-1; D unresolved. V was shortened by 4 bases and J by 10 bases, with 17 bases between the two germline ends. This CDR3 is built from 13 residues. Per the germline V gene, CDR1 is SGHDT and CDR2 is YYEEEE. The CDR3 is CASSPPFARGAFF. In nucleotides, the CDR3 is TGTGCCAGCAGCCCCCCATTTGCCCGCGGAGCTTTCTTT.

This rearrangement joins TRBV6-6 to TRBJ1-3; D is uncertain. The CDR3 has 15 amino acids. CDR1 and CDR2 from the germline V gene are MNHNY and SVGAGI (reference sequence). V lost 2 bases and J 0 bases, leaving 8 bases between the germline ends. Here the CDR3 reads CASSYRPSSGNTIYF. In nucleotides, the CDR3 is TGTGCCAGCAGTTACCGTCCCTCCTCTGGAAACACCATATATTTT.

The V call is TRBV27, the J call TRBJ2-5, with a possible D match to TRBD2 (5 bases). Germline V gene sequence: CDR1 MNHEY, CDR2 SMNVEV (reference sequence). CDR3 length: 13 amino acids. Trimming cost V 0 bases and J 5 bases, with 7 bases left between them. The CDR3 nucleotides are TGTGCCAGCAGTTTATCGCGAGGGGAGACCCAGTACTTC. It specifies CASSLSRGETQYF.

The CDR3 nucleotides are TGCAGCGTTGAATACCAGACAGGCTACCAAGAGACCCAGTACTTC. This sequence encodes CSVEYQTGYQETQYF. The gene calls are TRBV29-1 and TRBJ2-5; a possible D gene is TRBD1 (6 bases). This CDR3 region has 15 residues. The V gene's germline CDR1 is SQVTM and CDR2 ANQGSEA. The ends were cut back, 2 bases at V and 0 bases at J, with 13 bases in the middle. The full variable domain, with the rest looked up from reference TRBV29-1 and TRBJ2-5, is SAVISQKPSRDICQRGTSLTIQCQVDSQVTMMFWYRQQPGQSLTLIATANQGSEATYESGFVIDKFPISRPNLTFSTLTVSNMSPEDSSIYLCSVEYQTGYQETQYFGPGTRLLVL.

The table lists this clone with a few counts. The CDR3 loop is CASSLVTGNSYEQYF. The CDR3 nucleotides read TGCGCCAGCAGCTTGGTTACGGGTAACTCCTACGAGCAGTACTTC. The V gene is TRBV5-1, the J gene TRBJ2-7, with D uncertain. With 0 bases removed from V and 0 bases from J, the gap between germline ends came to 10 bases. The CDR3 runs to 15 residues. The germline gives CDR1 SGHRS, CDR2 YFSETQ.

This chain links TRBV4-1 with TRBJ2-2, with 7 bases aligning to TRBD2. J lost 4 bases, V lost 0 bases, and 8 bases had no gene match. There are 17 residues in the CDR3. CDR1 MGHRA and CDR2 YSYEKL come from the germline V gene. The CDR3 DNA reads TGCGCCAGCAGCCAAGAGAGTATCGGACTAGTCACCGGGGAGCTGTTTTTT. This sequence encodes CASSQESIGLVTGELFF.

This rearrangement joins TRBV5-6 to TRBJ2-3; TRBD2 aligns across 15 bases. The V gene's germline CDR1 is SGHDT and CDR2 YYEEEE. CDR3 size: 16 residues. V trimming: 3 bases; J trimming: 4 bases; junction bases outside the gene matches: 3. The CDR3 sequence is CASSSRTSGRADTQYF. The CDR3 DNA is TGTGCCAGCAGCTCTCGGACTAGCGGGAGGGCAGATACGCAGTATTTT.

This sequence joins TRBV30 and TRBJ1-6; perhaps TRBD1 as D (5 bases). V lost 1 base and J 14 bases, leaving 12 bases between the germline ends. This CDR3 has 12 residues. Germline V gives CDR1 GTSNPN, CDR2 SVGIG (reference sequence). In DNA, the CDR3 is TGTGCCTGGAGTGGCGGGGGAGGTACCCTCCACTTT. It translates to CAWSGGGGTLHF.